The 25 T cell receptor beta chains given below trace back to one sample, sequenced in a study of CD8+ T cells in alopecia areata. RNA was extracted and reverse transcribed into cDNA as the sequencing template. The data were produced by immunoSEQ multiplex PCR, yet TCRdb's version contains in-frame clones alone and is incomplete. This sample has roughly 150,000 clones, with 55% found just once. The sample consisted of CD4+ T cells sorted from blood. Every receptor here comes from a human donor in good health.

The gene calls are TRBV30 and TRBJ1-3; no reliable D call. The CDR3 loop spans 14 amino acids. CDR1 and CDR2 (germline): GTSNPN, SVGIG (reference sequence). V was pared by 4 bases and J by 0 bases, with 10 bases between. The CDR3 DNA is TGTGCCTGGACCCGCGGGAGCTCTGGAAACACCATATATTTT. Translated: CAWTRGSSGNTIYF.

The V call is TRBV29-1, the J call TRBJ2-4, with D unresolved. This CDR3 has 11 residues. The V gene's germline CDR1 is SQVTM and CDR2 ANQGSEA. Trimming stripped 8 bases from V and 13 bases from J, with 18 bases between. As DNA, the CDR3 is TGCAGCCTACGGGTTGACGGATCGCAGTACTTC. Amino acids: CSLRVDGSQYF.

V usage is TRBV28 and J usage is TRBJ2-7; D not resolved. Per the germline V gene, CDR1 is MDHEN and CDR2 is SYDVKM. V was cut by 2 bases and J by 3 bases, with 11 bases left in between. The CDR3 has 14 amino acids. CDR3 in DNA: TGTGCCAGCAGTTTAGTAAGCAGCGTCTACGAGCAGTACTTC. It yields the protein CASSLVSSVYEQYF.

The chain joins TRBV25-1 to TRBJ2-7, with a possible D match to TRBD2 (6 bases). CDR1 is MGHDK, CDR2 SYGVNS, per germline. The CDR3 loop spans 14 amino acids. The V and J ends lost 6 bases and 4 bases respectively, with 16 bases between them. CDR3 region: CASRGLSPPYEQYF. CDR3 nucleotide sequence: TGTGCCAGCAGGGGACTCTCGCCTCCGTACGAGCAGTACTTC.

Worth noting for this clone: Other DNA sequences from this sample encode an identical CDR3 as well. V usage is TRBV14 and J usage is TRBJ2-5, with unresolved D. There are 11 residues in the CDR3. CDR1 and CDR2 (germline): SGHDN, FVKESK. The V end lost 1 base, the J end lost 5 bases, and 2 bases lay between the germline ends. The CDR3 DNA reads TGTGCCAGCAGCCAAGTTGAGACCCAGTACTTC. Protein sequence: CASSQVETQYF.

This clone was counted a few times. The chain is built from TRBV29-1 and TRBJ2-5; D call uncertain. The ends were cut back, 4 bases at V and 6 bases at J, with 6 bases in the middle. The CDR3 length is 10 residues. From germline, CDR1 is SQVTM and CDR2 ANQGSEA. The CDR3 protein is CSVGRKTQYF. CDR3 coding DNA: TGCAGCGTTGGACGGAAGACCCAGTACTTC.

With respect to this clone: Other DNA sequences in the sample encode the same CDR3. The V gene is TRBV29-1, the J gene TRBJ1-2, with TRBD1 as a possible D gene (6 bases). Trimming took off 6 bases at V and 2 bases at J, with 10 bases between the two ends. The germline CDR1 and CDR2 sequences are SQVTM and ANQGSEA. This CDR3 contains 12 residues. The CDR3 DNA reads as TGCAGCGTGCCAGGGGTAAACTATGGCTACACCTTC. This encodes CSVPGVNYGYTF.

V is TRBV29-1 and J is TRBJ2-1; no definite D call. V lost 0 bases and J 15 bases, leaving 15 bases between the germline ends. The V gene's germline CDR1 is SQVTM and CDR2 ANQGSEA. This CDR3 has 12 residues. The CDR3 DNA sequence: TGCAGCGTTGAAGATCAGTTAAGGGCGTTGTTCTTC. It encodes CSVEDQLRALFF.

This clone was seen a single time. The chain carries TRBV2 and TRBJ2-3; 14 bases align to TRBD2. This CDR3 contains 18 residues. Germline lookup yields CDR1 SNHLY and CDR2 FYNNEI. V gave up 5 bases and J gave up 0 bases; unmatched junction bases: 7. In DNA, the CDR3 is TGTGCCAGCAGTCCGGGACTAGCGGGAGCCGCTAGCACAGATACGCAGTATTTT. This translates into CASSPGLAGAASTDTQYF.

This chain uses TRBV9 with TRBJ1-3, with D uncertain. V gave up 3 bases and J gave up 0 bases, with 16 bases separating them. This CDR3 contains 17 residues. In germline, CDR1 is SGDLS, CDR2 YYNGEE. CDR3 in amino acids: CASSERGSGSSGNTIYF. In DNA form, the CDR3 reads TGTGCCAGCAGCGAACGTGGTTCCGGGAGCTCTGGAAACACCATATATTTT.

This chain joins TRBV6-1 and TRBJ1-1; no clear D. This CDR3 contains 12 residues. The germline gives CDR1 MNHNS, CDR2 SASEGT. Trimming removed 4 bases at V and 1 base at J, with 4 bases between. CDR3 coding DNA: TGTGCCAGCAGTGTCTCGAACACTGAAGCTTTCTTT. It is translated as CASSVSNTEAFF.

This clone was counted only a few times. The J gene is TRBJ2-1, the V gene TRBV29-1; D unclear. The CDR3 is 14 residues long. Trimming stripped 4 bases from V and 6 bases from J, with 16 bases between. Germline lookup yields CDR1 SQVTM and CDR2 ANQGSEA. The CDR3 DNA is TGCAGCGTTGGATTAGATTCTCGGACCAATGAGCAGTTCTTC. Its translation is CSVGLDSRTNEQFF.

DNA for the CDR3: TGTGCCAGTAGTATGGGCAGGACCCTCTCTGGGGCCAACGTCCTGACTTTC. Encoded protein: CASSMGRTLSGANVLTF. The rearrangement joins TRBV19 to TRBJ2-6, with no clear D. V gave up 3 bases and J gave up 0 bases, with 12 bases separating them. CDR1 and CDR2 (germline): LNHDA, SQIVND (reference sequence). This CDR3 has 17 residues.

The V and J genes are TRBV6-1 and TRBJ1-2; 9 nucleotides line up with TRBD1. V shed 8 bases, J shed 3 bases, and the junction held 7 bases outside the gene matches. The CDR3 sequence is 14 residues long. The V gene's germline CDR1 is MNHNS and CDR2 SASEGT. This CDR3 reads CASGPGQGYYGYTF. For the CDR3, the DNA is TGTGCCAGCGGACCGGGACAGGGTTACTATGGCTACACCTTC.

This clone was found a few times. The chain links TRBV5-6 to TRBJ1-5; a weak D match, TRBD1 (6 bases). The CDR3 spans 15 residues. Germline V gene lookup returns CDR1 SGHDT and CDR2 YYEEEE. Between the trimmed V and J ends, which lost 0 bases and 5 bases, there was a span of 12 bases. The CDR3 region is CASSLAGQSYQPQHF. In DNA, the CDR3 is TGTGCCAGCAGCTTGGCCGGACAGTCCTATCAGCCCCAGCATTTT.

CDR3 region: CASSPTDGKLGQPQHF. The DNA for the CDR3 is TGCGCCAGCAGTCCGACGGACGGGAAACTTGGTCAGCCCCAGCATTTT. The chain carries TRBV4-1 and TRBJ1-5; D ambiguous. The germline V gene encodes CDR1 MGHRA and CDR2 YSYEKL. This CDR3 comprises 16 residues. Trimming shortened V by 6 bases and J by 6 bases, and 21 bases separated the two germline ends.

The DNA of the CDR3 is TGCGCCAGCAGCCTTAAGAGTGGGGCGAGCTCCTACGAGCAGTACTTC. This codes for CASSLKSGASSYEQYF. V gene TRBV5-1 combines with J gene TRBJ2-7, with D tentatively TRBD1 (5 bases). This CDR3 is 16 amino acids long. The germline gives CDR1 SGHRS, CDR2 YFSETQ. The V end was cut by 4 bases, the J end by 0 bases, with 17 bases between.

The genes are TRBV29-1 and TRBJ2-5; unclear D gene. V gave up 3 bases and J gave up 0 bases, with 5 bases separating them. Germline V gene data show CDR1 as SQVTM and CDR2 as ANQGSEA. CDR3 size: 12 residues. CDR3 protein: CSVEMYQETQYF. The CDR3 nucleotides read TGCAGCGTTGAGATGTACCAAGAGACCCAGTACTTC.

V and J are TRBV7-2 and TRBJ1-2; no reliable D call. Deletions cut 4 bases from V and 4 bases from J, with 10 bases between. The germline CDR1 and CDR2 sequences are SGHTA and FQGNSA. The CDR3 is 13 residues long. The DNA of the CDR3 is TGTGCCAGCAGCTCACTCAGACTCTATGGCTACACCTTC. It encodes CASSSLRLYGYTF. The full variable domain, rest sourced from reference TRBV7-2 and TRBJ1-2, is GAGVSQSPSNKVTEKGKDVELRCDPISGHTALYWYRQSLGQGLEFLIYFQGNSAPDKSGLPSDRFSAERTGGSVSTLTIQRTQQEDSAVYLCASSSLRLYGYTFGSGTRLTVV.

The V call is TRBV9, the J call TRBJ2-7; no clear D. Germline-derived CDR1 and CDR2 are SGDLS and YYNGEE. Trimming stripped 2 bases from V and 7 bases from J, with 13 bases between. The CDR3 contains 13 residues. The CDR3, as DNA: TGTGCCAGCAGCGTGTACCTTCAAGGGGAGCAGTACTTC. This translates into CASSVYLQGEQYF.

The gene calls are TRBV28 and TRBJ2-3; perhaps TRBD2 as D (6 bases). This CDR3 spans 15 amino acids. Germline values: CDR1 MDHEN, CDR2 SYDVKM. V shed 5 bases and J shed 6 bases, with 18 bases lying between them. CDR3 bases: TGTGCCAGCAGTCCACTGGGTGGGGGGTTCGATACGCAGTATTTT. It encodes CASSPLGGGFDTQYF.

This CDR3 is CASSNLGSANTGELFF. CDR3 sequence (DNA): TGTGCCAGCAGTAACCTCGGATCAGCGAACACCGGGGAGCTGTTTTTT. V gene TRBV6-6 combines with J gene TRBJ2-2; D gene uncertain. CDR1 is MNHNY and CDR2 is SVGAGI in the germline V gene (reference sequence). Trimming took 5 bases from V and 0 from J, leaving 13 bases between them. There are 16 residues in the CDR3.

This clone turned up a few times. The chain recombines TRBV19 with TRBJ1-1; D call uncertain. Germline CDR1 reads LNHDA; CDR2 reads SQIVND (reference sequence). This CDR3 region has 13 residues. Trimming pared 7 bases from V and 0 bases from J, leaving 9 bases between. CDR3 sequence: CASIGRLNTEAFF. DNA of the CDR3: TGTGCCAGTATAGGCCGACTGAACACTGAAGCTTTCTTT.

This clone occurred a few times. The chain uses TRBV6-6 and TRBJ2-1, with D perhaps matching TRBD1 (6 bases). This CDR3 region has 12 residues. The germline V and J ends were trimmed by 5 bases and 7 bases, with 9 bases remaining between them. The V gene's germline CDR1 is MNHNY and CDR2 SVGAGI (reference sequence). The CDR3 nucleotides read TGTGCCAGCAGTCAGGGGCGTAATGAGCAGTTCTTC. Translated: CASSQGRNEQFF.

CDR3 nucleotides: TGTGCCAGCAGCTACACAGGGTCCTACGAGCAGTACTTC. It codes for CASSYTGSYEQYF. This chain uses TRBV5-6 with TRBJ2-7; D perhaps matches TRBD1 (6 bases). The V and J ends lost 3 bases and 1 base respectively, with 8 bases between them. Germline V CDR1 and CDR2: SGHDT, YYEEEE. This CDR3 has 13 residues.